Sequencing of this T cell receptor beta chain was carried out in a study of T-cell memory formation after mild COVID-19. Germline V gene data show CDR1 as SGHTA and CDR2 as FQGNSA. V dropped 1 base and J dropped 7; count of bases not matched to a gene: 2. The length of the CDR3 is 14 residues. Libraries for TCRalpha and TCRbeta carried sample barcodes and unique molecular identifiers via 5'RACE. One entry per CDR3 protein results from TCRdb running MiXCR on the 5' RACE reads. This table holds approximately 350,000 distinct CDR3 sequences, around 28% found once. This clonotype occurred a few times. Its antigen is still unknown. General observations from the study: CD4+ contracting clones were found mainly in CM and EM, and CD8+ ones in EMRA. In pre-infection memory, a portion of responding clones appeared, which suggested that cross-reactive memory joined.

The chain is built from TRBV7-2 and TRBJ2-1, with 9 bases lining up with TRBD2. The origin of this receptor is an adult woman who had mild COVID-19 (a few samples of this study predate the infection). Cell type and time point are not known. The specimen was PBMCs or a T cell subset sorted from them (not recorded which). Written as DNA, the CDR3 is TGTGCCAGCAGCTTAGGCGGGAGGGCGAATGAGCAGTTCTTC. This encodes CASSLGGRANEQFF.